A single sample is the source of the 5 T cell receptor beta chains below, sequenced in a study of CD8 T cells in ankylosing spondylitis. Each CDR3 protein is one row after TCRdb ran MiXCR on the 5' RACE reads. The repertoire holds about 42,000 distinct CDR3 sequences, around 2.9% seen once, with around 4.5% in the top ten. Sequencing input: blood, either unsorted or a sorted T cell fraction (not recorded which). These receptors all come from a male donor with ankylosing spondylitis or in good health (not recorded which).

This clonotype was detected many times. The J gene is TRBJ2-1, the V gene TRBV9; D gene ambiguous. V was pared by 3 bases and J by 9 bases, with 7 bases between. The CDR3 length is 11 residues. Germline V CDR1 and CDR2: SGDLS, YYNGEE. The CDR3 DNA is TGTGCCAGCAGCGAGGCCCGTGAGCAGTTCTTC. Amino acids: CASSEAREQFF.

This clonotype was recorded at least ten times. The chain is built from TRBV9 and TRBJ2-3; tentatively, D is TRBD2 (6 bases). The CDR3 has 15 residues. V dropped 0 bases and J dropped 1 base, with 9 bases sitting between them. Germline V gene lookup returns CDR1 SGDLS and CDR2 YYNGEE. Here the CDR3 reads CASSVGSGRTDTQYF. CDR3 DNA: TGTGCCAGCAGCGTAGGTAGCGGACGCACAGATACGCAGTATTTT.

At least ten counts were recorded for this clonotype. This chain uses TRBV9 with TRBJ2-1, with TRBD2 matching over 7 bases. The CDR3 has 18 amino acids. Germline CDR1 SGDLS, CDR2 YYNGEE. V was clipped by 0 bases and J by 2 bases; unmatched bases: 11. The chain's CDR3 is CASSVDPRPSGTYNEQFF. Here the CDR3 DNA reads TGTGCCAGCAGCGTAGACCCTCGACCTAGCGGAACCTACAATGAGCAGTTCTTC.

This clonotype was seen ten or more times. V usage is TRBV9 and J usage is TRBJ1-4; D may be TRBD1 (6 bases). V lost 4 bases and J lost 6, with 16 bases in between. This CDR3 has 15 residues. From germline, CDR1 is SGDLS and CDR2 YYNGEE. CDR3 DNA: TGTGCCAGCAGCCTGAGGACAGCCCCCGATGAAAAACTGTTTTTT. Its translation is CASSLRTAPDEKLFF. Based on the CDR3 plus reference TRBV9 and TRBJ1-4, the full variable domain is DSGVTQTPKHLITATGQRVTLRCSPRSGDLSVYWYQQSLDQGLQFLIQYYNGEERAKGNILERFSAQQFPDLHSELNLSSLELGDSALYFCASSLRTAPDEKLFFGSGTQLSVL.

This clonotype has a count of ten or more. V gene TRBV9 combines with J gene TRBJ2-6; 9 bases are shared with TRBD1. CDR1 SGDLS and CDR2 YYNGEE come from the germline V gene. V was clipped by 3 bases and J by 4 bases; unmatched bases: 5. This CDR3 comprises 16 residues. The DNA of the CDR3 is TGTGCCAGCAGCGCGGGACAGGGTGCGGGGGCCAACGTCCTGACTTTC. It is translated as CASSAGQGAGANVLTF.